Below, one T cell receptor beta chain is given with its context. Source study methods: Nucleated cell number was recorded as an estimate derived from reference gene primer amplification. Assay used: immunoSEQ multiplex PCR; TCRdb lists only in-frame clones, some missing. V and J calls and clone size come straight from that table; D and trimming were deduced from the DNA. Here the sample spans about 94,000 clones, 80% to 90% being singletons. The data originate from a study of blood T cell repertoires in COVID-19. About the study: T cells, B-cell-depleted T cells, or PBMCs supplied cDNA or gDNA.

The CDR3 consists of 16 residues. Trimming took off 4 bases at V and 8 bases at J, with 22 bases between the two ends. Germline CDR1 reads SGHDT; CDR2 reads YYEEEE. The TCR was taken from a woman over 75 with acute or convalescent COVID-19. The source material was peripheral blood. The rearrangement uses TRBV5-6 and TRBJ2-1, with D possibly TRBD1 on 6 matching bases. CDR3 coding DNA: TGTGCCAGCAGCCCCTCCTGGACAGTCTCTGGACATGAGCAGTTCTTC. The encoded protein is CASSPSWTVSGHEQFF.